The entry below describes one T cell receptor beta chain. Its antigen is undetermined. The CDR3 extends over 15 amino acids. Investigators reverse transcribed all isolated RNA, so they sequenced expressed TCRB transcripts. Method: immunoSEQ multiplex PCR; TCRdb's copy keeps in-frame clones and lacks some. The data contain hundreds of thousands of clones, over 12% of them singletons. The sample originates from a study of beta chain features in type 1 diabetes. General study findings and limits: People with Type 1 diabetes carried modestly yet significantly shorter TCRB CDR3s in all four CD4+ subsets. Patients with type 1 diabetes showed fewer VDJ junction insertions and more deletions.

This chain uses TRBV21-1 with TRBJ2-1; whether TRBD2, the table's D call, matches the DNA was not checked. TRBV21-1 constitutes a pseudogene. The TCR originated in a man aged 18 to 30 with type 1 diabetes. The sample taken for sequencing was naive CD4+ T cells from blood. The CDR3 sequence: CASSKAGLGYNEQFF. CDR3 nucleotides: TGTGCCAGCAGCAAAGCCGGACTAGGCTACAATGAGCAGTTCTTC.